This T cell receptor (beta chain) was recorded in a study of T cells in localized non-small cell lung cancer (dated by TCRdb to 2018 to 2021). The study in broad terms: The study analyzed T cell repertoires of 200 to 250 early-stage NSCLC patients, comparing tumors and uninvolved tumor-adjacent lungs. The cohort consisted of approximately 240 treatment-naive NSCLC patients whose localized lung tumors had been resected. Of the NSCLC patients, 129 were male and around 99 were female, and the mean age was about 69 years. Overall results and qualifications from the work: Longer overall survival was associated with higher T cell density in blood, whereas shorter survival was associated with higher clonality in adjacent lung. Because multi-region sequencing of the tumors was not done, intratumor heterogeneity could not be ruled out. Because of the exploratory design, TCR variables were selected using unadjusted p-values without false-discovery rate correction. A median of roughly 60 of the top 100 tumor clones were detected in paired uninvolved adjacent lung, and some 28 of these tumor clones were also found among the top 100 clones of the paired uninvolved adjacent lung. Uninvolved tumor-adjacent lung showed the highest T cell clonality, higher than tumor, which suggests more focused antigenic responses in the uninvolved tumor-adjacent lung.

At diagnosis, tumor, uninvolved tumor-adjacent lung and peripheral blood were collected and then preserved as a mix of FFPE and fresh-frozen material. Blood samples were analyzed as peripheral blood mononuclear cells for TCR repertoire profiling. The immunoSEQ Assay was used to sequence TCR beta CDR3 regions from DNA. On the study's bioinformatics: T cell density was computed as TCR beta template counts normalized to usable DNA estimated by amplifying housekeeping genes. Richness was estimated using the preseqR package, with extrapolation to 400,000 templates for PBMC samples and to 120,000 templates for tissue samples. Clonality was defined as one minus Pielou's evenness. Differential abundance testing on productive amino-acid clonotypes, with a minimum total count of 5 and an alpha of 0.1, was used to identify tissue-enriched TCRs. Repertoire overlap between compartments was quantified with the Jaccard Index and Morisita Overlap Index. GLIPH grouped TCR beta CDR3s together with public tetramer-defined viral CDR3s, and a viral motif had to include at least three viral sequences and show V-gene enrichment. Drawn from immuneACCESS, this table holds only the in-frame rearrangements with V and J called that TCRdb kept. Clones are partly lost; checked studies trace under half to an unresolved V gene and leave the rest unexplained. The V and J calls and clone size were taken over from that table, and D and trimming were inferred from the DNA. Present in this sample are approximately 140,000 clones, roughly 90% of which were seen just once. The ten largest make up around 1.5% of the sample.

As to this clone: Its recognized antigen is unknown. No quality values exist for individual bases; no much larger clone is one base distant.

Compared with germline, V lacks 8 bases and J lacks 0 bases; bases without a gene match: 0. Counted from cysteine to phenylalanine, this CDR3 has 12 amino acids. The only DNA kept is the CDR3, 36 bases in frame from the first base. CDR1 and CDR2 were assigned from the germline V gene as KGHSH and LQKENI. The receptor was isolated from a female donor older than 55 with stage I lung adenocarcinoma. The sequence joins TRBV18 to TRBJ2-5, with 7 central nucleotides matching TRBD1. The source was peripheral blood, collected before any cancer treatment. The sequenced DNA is TGTGCCAGCACAGGGGACCAAGAGACCCAGTACTTC. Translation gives CASTGDQETQYF. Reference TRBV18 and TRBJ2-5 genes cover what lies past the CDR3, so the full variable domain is NAGVMQNPRHLVRRRGQEARLRCSPMKGHSHVYWYRQLPEEGLKFMVYLQKENIIDESGMPKERFSAEFPKEGPSILRIQQVVRGDSAAYFCASTGDQETQYFGPGTRLLVL.